Following are 22 T cell receptor beta chains from one sample sequenced in a study of blood T cell repertoires in COVID-19. Here immunoSEQ multiplex PCR was the method, and the copy in TCRdb shows in-frame clones only, minus some. The repertoire holds some 240,000 clones, with around 80% as singletons. The sample comprised PBMCs or T cells enriched from blood (not recorded which). These receptors were obtained from a man aged 25 to 40 with acute COVID-19.

This chain joins TRBV7-9 and TRBJ1-1, with D perhaps matching TRBD1 (6 bases). The CDR3 covers 15 residues. Trimming cost V 5 bases and J 6 bases, with 19 bases left between them. The germline CDR1 and CDR2 sequences are SEHNR and FQNEAQ (reference sequence). CDR3 DNA: TGTGCCAGCAGCCAGAGCCCCAGGGGAAACGCTGAAGCTTTCTTT. Its translation: CASSQSPRGNAEAFF.

This clone was observed a few times. The genes are TRBV6-5 and TRBJ2-7; a weak D match, TRBD1 (6 bases). This CDR3 contains 10 residues. V was pared by 9 bases and J by 6 bases, with 9 bases between. Germline loops: CDR1 MNHEY, CDR2 SVGAGI. Here the CDR3 reads CARNRVEQYV. The DNA of the CDR3 is TGTGCCAGAAACAGGGTCGAGCAGTACGTC.

V and J are TRBV4-2 and TRBJ1-4, with D perhaps TRBD1 (6 bases). V dropped 0 bases and J dropped 8 bases, with 13 bases sitting between them. Germline-derived CDR1 and CDR2 are LGHNA and YNFKEQ. CDR3 length equals 15 residues. CDR3: CASSQDRADREKLFF. For the CDR3, the DNA is TGTGCCAGCAGCCAAGATAGGGCAGACAGGGAAAAACTGTTTTTT.

This clone was recorded only once. The CDR3 sequence is CASSPSQSSQPQHF. DNA for the CDR3: TGTGCCAGCAGCCCGAGTCAAAGCTCTCAGCCCCAGCATTTT. J is TRBJ1-5 and V is TRBV9; D remains ambiguous. Trimming cost V 4 bases and J 6 bases, with 14 bases left between them. The CDR3 has 14 amino acids. The germline V gene encodes CDR1 SGDLS and CDR2 YYNGEE.

The genes are TRBV9 and TRBJ2-3, with 7 bases that match TRBD2. Looked up from germline, CDR1 is SGDLS and CDR2 is YYNGEE. Unmatched junction bases numbered 7, after V lost 3 bases and J lost 0 bases. This CDR3 is 16 amino acids long. DNA of the CDR3: TGTGCCAGCAGCGCGAGACTAGCAACTAGCACAGATACGCAGTATTTT. This translates into CASSARLATSTDTQYF.

This clone was detected once. This sequence joins TRBV5-1 and TRBJ1-1, with D unresolved. The germline gives CDR1 SGHRS, CDR2 YFSETQ. The CDR3 totals 12 residues. The ends were cut back, 7 bases at V and 3 bases at J, with 10 bases in the middle. The CDR3 nucleotides are TGCGCCAGCTCTGGCGGTTACACTGAAGCTTTCTTT. Amino acid sequence: CASSGGYTEAFF.

V is TRBV18 and J is TRBJ1-5; D unclear. CDR1 KGHSH and CDR2 LQKENI come from the germline V gene. Deletions cut 4 bases from V and 8 bases from J, with 15 bases between. The CDR3 runs 14 residues. CDR3: CASSLNPGNEPQHF. The CDR3 bases are TGTGCCAGCTCACTCAATCCCGGGAATGAGCCCCAGCATTTT.

The chain employs TRBV7-9 and TRBJ2-4; TRBD2 matches 9 bases. CDR3 length equals 15 residues. Germline loops: CDR1 SEHNR, CDR2 FQNEAQ (reference sequence). V shed 5 bases and J 7 bases; nucleotides not matched to a gene: 9. The CDR3 DNA sequence: TGTGCCAGCAGCCTCTCGGCTAGCGGGGAGAACATTCAGTACTTC. Its protein product is CASSLSASGENIQYF.

The gene calls are TRBV7-2 and TRBJ1-5; perhaps TRBD1 as D (5 bases). V was shortened by 4 bases and J by 5 bases, with 15 bases between the two germline ends. Germline V gene lookup returns CDR1 SGHTA and CDR2 FQGNSA. This CDR3 comprises 15 residues. The CDR3 bases are TGTGCCAGCAGCTCGGGACTTCCAAGGCATCAGCCCCAGCATTTT. This codes for CASSSGLPRHQPQHF.

This chain links TRBV30 with TRBJ2-2; D might be TRBD1 (7 bases). This CDR3 contains 14 residues. In germline, CDR1 is GTSNPN, CDR2 SVGIG (reference sequence). V shed 1 base and J shed 5 bases, with 11 bases lying between them. CDR3 nucleotide sequence: TGTGCCTGGAGTGGGACAGGAGGGACCGGGGAGCTGTTTTTT. It specifies CAWSGTGGTGELFF.

The chain joins TRBV3-1 (or the pseudogene TRBV3-2) to TRBJ2-1; no firm D call. The CDR3 covers 14 residues. V lost 0 bases to trimming and J lost 6 bases, with 9 bases between them. Germline-derived CDR1 and CDR2 are LGHDT and YNNKEL (reference sequence). The CDR3 here is CASSQDLVVNEQFF. The CDR3 DNA is TGTGCCAGCAGCCAAGATTTAGTTGTCAATGAGCAGTTCTTC.

Comment on this clone: Germline and junction disagree at one end, which may indicate a read error. V usage is TRBV5-1 and J usage is TRBJ1-2; D is undetermined. This CDR3 has 12 residues. Germline V lookup: CDR1 SGHRS, CDR2 YFSETQ. The CDR3 reads CASSLDRSGYTF. The CDR3 bases are TGTGCCAGCAGCTTGGATCGTAGTGGCTACACCTTC.

On this clone: This may come from a read error, since a much larger clone is one base off. The V and J genes are TRBV4-3 and TRBJ1-3; D unresolved. V was shortened by 2 bases and J by 0 bases, with 5 bases between the two germline ends. CDR1 LGHNA and CDR2 YSLEER come from the germline V gene. The CDR3 sequence is 14 residues long. This chain's CDR3 is CASSQTSSGNTIYF. For the CDR3, the DNA is TGCGCCAGCAGCCAAACAAGCTCTGGAAACACCATATATTTT.

This chain uses TRBV28 with TRBJ2-3, with TRBD1 matching 9 bases. Trimming took 5 bases from V and 2 from J; bases not matched to a gene: 14. Germline lookup yields CDR1 MDHEN and CDR2 SYDVKM. The CDR3 spans 18 residues. The CDR3 DNA follows: TGTGCCAGCAGTCCCGCAGTACAGGGGGCTCGGTACACAGATACGCAGTATTTT. The encoded protein is CASSPAVQGARYTDTQYF.

This clone showed up just a few times. The chain has TRBV28 and TRBJ1-1; the D is unclear. Trimming pared 2 bases from V and 6 bases from J, leaving 13 bases between. The germline V gene has CDR1 MDHEN and CDR2 SYDVKM. This CDR3 contains 14 residues. The CDR3 DNA reads as TGTGCCAGCAGTTTAGGCGCGGGGTCCGCTGAAGCTTTCTTT. It is translated as CASSLGAGSAEAFF.

On this clone: Its ends do not fully match the called genes, so a read error is possible. The genes are TRBV5-1 and TRBJ2-3; 9 bases agree with TRBD2. Germline-derived CDR1 and CDR2 are SGHRS and YFSETQ. The CDR3 is made up of 16 amino acids. DNA of the CDR3: TGTGCCAGCAGCCCACAAGGCGGGAGGGACACAGATACGCAGTATTTT. Protein sequence: CASSPQGGRDTDTQYF.

The rearrangement joins TRBV24-1 to TRBJ2-1; 9 bases line up with TRBD1. The germline gives CDR1 KGHDR, CDR2 SFDVKD. V shed 6 bases and J 5 bases; nucleotides not matched to a gene: 10. The CDR3 covers 16 residues. The CDR3 DNA is TGTGCCACCAGTTTAAACCGGGACAGGGCCAACAATGAGCAGTTCTTC. Protein: CATSLNRDRANNEQFF.

The chain is built from TRBV28 and TRBJ1-1; 7 positions match TRBD1. V gave up 10 bases and J gave up 1 base; unmatched junction bases: 9. The length of the CDR3 is 14 residues. Germline-derived CDR1 and CDR2 are MDHEN and SYDVKM. The CDR3 DNA sequence: TGTGCCACCAAAAAAGGGGGCCCGAACACTGAAGCTTTCTTT. Translating it yields CATKKGGPNTEAFF. The full variable domain, completed using reference TRBV28 and TRBJ1-1, is DVKVTQSSRYLVKRTGEKVFLECVQDMDHENMFWYRQDPGLGLRLIYFSYDVKMKEKGDIPEGYSVSREKKERFSLILESASTNQTSMYLCATKKGGPNTEAFFGQGTRLTVV.

The J gene is TRBJ2-1, the V gene TRBV25-1; D is possibly TRBD1 (6 bases). The ends were cut back, 3 bases at V and 5 bases at J, with 17 bases in the middle. The CDR3 runs 16 residues. Germline CDR1 MGHDK, CDR2 SYGVNS. The CDR3 region has the DNA TGTGCCAGCAGTGACCGATGGGCAGGGGCTCACAATGAGCAGTTCTTC. This translates into CASSDRWAGAHNEQFF.

This clone was seen a handful of times. This chain links TRBV19 with TRBJ1-4; 7 bases align to TRBD1. Germline values: CDR1 LNHDA, CDR2 SQIVND (reference sequence). The CDR3 has 15 amino acids. J was trimmed by 8 bases and V by 6 bases; bases with no gene match: 12. The CDR3, as DNA: TGTGCCAGTAGCCCTCGGGCCCCAGGGGGAGAAAAACTGTTTTTT. It codes for CASSPRAPGGEKLFF.

This clone was found a few times. This chain joins TRBV10-2 and TRBJ2-3; D gene unclear. The V end was cut by 6 bases, the J end by 7 bases, with 8 bases between. The germline V gene has CDR1 WSHSY and CDR2 SAAADI. The CDR3 extends over 11 amino acids. The CDR3 sequence is CASRAANTQYF. DNA for the CDR3: TGCGCCAGCAGGGCGGCCAATACGCAGTATTTT.

Notes on this clone: Relative to the germline gene, one junction end is altered; a read error may explain this. The chain links TRBV18 to TRBJ2-1, with TRBD2 matching 10 bases. The CDR3 is 19 residues long. Germline V lookup: CDR1 KGHSH, CDR2 LQKENI. The CDR3 DNA reads TGTGCCAGCTCCCCACTTACCTTAGCGGGAGGCGCCGGTGATCTAGAGCAGTTCTTC. Translation: CASSPLTLAGGAGDLEQFF.